The following is a TCR beta chain sequence with its context. The table lists this clone with a count of one. Its cognate antigen has yet to be identified. Base qualities are not at hand, and no much larger clone is one base apart. This sample was taken from a study of glioma-infiltrating T cells after dendritic cell vaccination (dated by TCRdb to the mid-2010s). Study-level background: A cohort of approximately 15 glioblastoma patients from Phase I and II dendritic cell vaccination trials was included, of whom 9 were newly diagnosed and 6 had recurrent disease. The vaccine was prepared from monocyte-derived dendritic cells that were cultured for under 8 days with IL-4 and GM-CSF and then pulsed overnight with autologous tumor lysate. Patients received three intradermal dendritic cell vaccine injections at biweekly intervals in the arm below the axilla. Tumor-infiltrating lymphocyte content was quantified and tumor and blood repertoires were compared in dendritic cell-vaccinated glioblastoma patients by deep sequencing of TCR beta CDR3 regions. TCR sequencing metrics, including TIL content and tumor-blood repertoire overlap, were correlated with survival after dendritic cell vaccination. Between 2003 and 2012, patients were given autologous tumor lysate-pulsed dendritic cell vaccination.

On the study overall, not on this receptor specifically: No direct relationship between TCR clonality and survival was found, suggesting that a diverse polyclonal response may matter. The cohort was small and heterogeneous, few patients had complete blood and tumor sets, and even fewer had initial-recurrent tumor pairs. The TCR overlap response model with three groups was called speculative and said to need prospective validation. Higher estimated pretreatment TIL content predicted longer time to progression and overall survival after dendritic cell vaccination.

The CDR3 goes from the cysteine to the phenylalanine over 18 residues. Here the CDR3 DNA is all that survives: 54 bases in frame from base 1. Clipping removes 5 bases from V and 5 bases from J, with 10 as the unmatched junction base count. Sequences SGHRS (CDR1) and YFSETQ (CDR2) are obtained from the germline V gene. Selection of patients required sufficient residual fresh-frozen tumor tissue and over two years of available survival data. None of the glioblastoma patients carried an isocitrate dehydrogenase mutation, although molecular status otherwise varied. PBMC collection took place before vaccination, two weeks after the third vaccination, and at tumor progression if progression occurred. The Qiagen DNeasy Blood extraction Kit was used to extract genomic DNA. The immunoSEQ assay amplified TCRB CDR3 regions from about 2 micrograms of genomic DNA, or from all available DNA when less than that amount was available. The multiplex PCR relied on 60 forward primers for TCR V beta segments and 13 reverse primers for J beta segments. Synthetic control templates were spiked into each sample at limiting dilution to estimate reads per starting template. Sequencing produced 87 bp reads on the Illumina HiSeq System. In the paper's pipeline: PCR and sequencing errors were removed by merging closely related sequences with a nearest neighbor algorithm. TCR overlap was measured as the percentage of unique tumor TCR beta sequences that were also present in the peripheral blood of the same patient. Held by TCRdb, this immuneACCESS table contains in-frame sequences only and omits some clones. Under half of the omission traces to an unresolved V gene where checked; the cause of the rest is unknown. V, J and clone size derive from that table, while D and trimming were established from the DNA sequence. Present in this sample are fewer than 50,000 clones, approximately 85% of which were seen just once. The ten largest clonotypes hold over 10% of the sample.

The chain is encoded by TRBV5-1 joined to TRBJ2-2, and TRBD2 aligns with 15 junction nucleotides. The material was blood, obtained before dendritic cell vaccination. The receptor was isolated from a human donor with glioblastoma. The CDR3 has the sequence CASRKRTSGRANTGELFF. The sequenced DNA: TGCGCCAGCAGAAAGAGGACTAGCGGGAGGGCAAATACCGGGGAGCTGTTTTTT.